This TCR beta chain was recovered during a study of cytomegalovirus exposure and HLA in healthy donors. This CDR3 is built from 16 residues. J lost 3 bases, V lost 0 bases, and 5 bases had no gene match. Germline V gives CDR1 LNHNV, CDR2 YYDKDF (reference sequence). PCR employed 60 Vbeta and 13 Jbeta primers. Sequencing used immunoSEQ multiplex PCR; TCRdb keeps in-frame clones, though not all of them. The sample records some 170,000 clones, 60% to 85% being singletons. This clonotype was obtained from a man under 40 in good health and CMV-seropositive. Sequenced sample: PBMCs. This chain connects TRBV15 to TRBJ1-2; 9 bases line up with TRBD1. The CDR3 nucleotides are TGTGCCACCAGCAGAGATCGAGGACAGGGGTACTATGGCTACACCTTC. The encoded protein is CATSRDRGQGYYGYTF. The full variable domain, rest sourced from reference TRBV15 and TRBJ1-2, is DAMVIQNPRYQVTQFGKPVTLSCSQTLNHNVMYWYQQKSSQAPKLLFHYYDKDFNNEADTPDNFQSRRPNTSFCFLDIRSPGLGDTAMYLCATSRDRGQGYYGYTFGSGTRLTVV.